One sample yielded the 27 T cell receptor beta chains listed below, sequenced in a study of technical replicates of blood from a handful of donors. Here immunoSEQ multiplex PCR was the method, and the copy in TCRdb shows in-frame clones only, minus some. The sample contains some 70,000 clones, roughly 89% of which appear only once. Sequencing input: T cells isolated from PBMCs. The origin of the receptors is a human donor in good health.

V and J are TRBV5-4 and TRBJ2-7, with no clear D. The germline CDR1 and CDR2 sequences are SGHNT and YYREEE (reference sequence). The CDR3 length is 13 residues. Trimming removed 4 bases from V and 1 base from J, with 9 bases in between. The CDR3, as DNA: TGTGCCAGCAGCCCAGGCAGTTCCTACGAGCAGTACTTC. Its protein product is CASSPGSSYEQYF.

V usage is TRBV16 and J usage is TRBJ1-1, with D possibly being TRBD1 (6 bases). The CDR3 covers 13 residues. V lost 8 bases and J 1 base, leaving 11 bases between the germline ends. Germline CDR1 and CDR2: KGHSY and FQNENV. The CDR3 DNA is TGTGCCAGCGCCAACAGGGCGAACACTGAAGCTTTCTTT. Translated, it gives CASANRANTEAFF.

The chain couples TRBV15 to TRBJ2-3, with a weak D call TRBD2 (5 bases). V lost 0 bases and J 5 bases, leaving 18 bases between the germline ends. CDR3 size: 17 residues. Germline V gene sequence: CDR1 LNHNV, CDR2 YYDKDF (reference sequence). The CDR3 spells CATSRDLVVGGRDTQYF. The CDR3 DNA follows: TGTGCCACCAGCAGAGATCTGGTGGTAGGCGGGCGAGATACGCAGTATTTT.

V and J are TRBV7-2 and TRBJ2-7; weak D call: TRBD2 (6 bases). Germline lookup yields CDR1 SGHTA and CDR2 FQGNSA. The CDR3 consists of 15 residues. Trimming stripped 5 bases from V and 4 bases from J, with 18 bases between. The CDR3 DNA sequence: TGTGCCAGCAGCCGAAACGCGGGGAATAATTACGAGCAGTACTTC. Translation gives CASSRNAGNNYEQYF.

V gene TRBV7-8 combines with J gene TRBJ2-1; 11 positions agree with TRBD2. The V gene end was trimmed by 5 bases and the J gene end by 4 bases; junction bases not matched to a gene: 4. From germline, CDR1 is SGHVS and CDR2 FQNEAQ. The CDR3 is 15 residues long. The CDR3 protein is CASSPGLAEYNEQFF. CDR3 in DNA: TGTGCCAGCAGCCCGGGACTAGCGGAATACAATGAGCAGTTCTTC.

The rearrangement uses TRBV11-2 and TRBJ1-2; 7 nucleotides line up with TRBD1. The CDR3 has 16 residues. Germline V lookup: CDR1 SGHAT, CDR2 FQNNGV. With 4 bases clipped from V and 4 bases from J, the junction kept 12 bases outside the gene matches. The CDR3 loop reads CASSSTPGQMAYGYTF. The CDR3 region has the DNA TGTGCCAGCAGCTCGACCCCGGGACAGATGGCCTATGGCTACACCTTC. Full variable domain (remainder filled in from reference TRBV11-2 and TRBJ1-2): EAGVAQSPRYKIIEKRQSVAFWCNPISGHATLYWYQQILGQGPKLLIQFQNNGVVDDSQLPKDRFSAERLKGVDSTLKIQPAKLEDSAVYLCASSSTPGQMAYGYTFGSGTRLTVV.

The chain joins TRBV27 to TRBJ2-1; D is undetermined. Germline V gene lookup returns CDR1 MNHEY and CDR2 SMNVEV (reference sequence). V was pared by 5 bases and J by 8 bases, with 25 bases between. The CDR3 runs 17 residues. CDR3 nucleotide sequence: TGTGCCAGCAGTCCGATCGCTTTTTCGGTATTCACCTATGAGCAGTTCTTC. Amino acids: CASSPIAFSVFTYEQFF.

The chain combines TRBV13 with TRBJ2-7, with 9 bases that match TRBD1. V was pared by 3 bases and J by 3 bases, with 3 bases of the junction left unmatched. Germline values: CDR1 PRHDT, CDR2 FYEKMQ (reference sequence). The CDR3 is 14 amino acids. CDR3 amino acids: CASSLTGGDYEQYF. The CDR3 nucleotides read TGTGCCAGCAGCTTGACAGGGGGGGACTACGAGCAGTACTTC.

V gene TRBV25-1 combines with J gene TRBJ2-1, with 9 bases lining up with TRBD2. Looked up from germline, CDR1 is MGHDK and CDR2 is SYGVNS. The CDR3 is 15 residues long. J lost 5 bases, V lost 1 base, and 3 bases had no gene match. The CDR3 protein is CASSEFEREDNEQFF. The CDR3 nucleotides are TGTGCCAGCAGTGAATTTGAGCGGGAGGACAATGAGCAGTTCTTC.

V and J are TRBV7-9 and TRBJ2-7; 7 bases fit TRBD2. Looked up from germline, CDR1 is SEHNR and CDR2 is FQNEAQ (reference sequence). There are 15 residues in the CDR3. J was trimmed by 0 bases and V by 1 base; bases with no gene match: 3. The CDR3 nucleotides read TGTGCCAGCAGCTTAGGGCCTAGCGGCTCCTACGAGCAGTACTTC. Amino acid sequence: CASSLGPSGSYEQYF. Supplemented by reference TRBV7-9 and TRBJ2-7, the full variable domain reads DTGVSQNPRHKITKRGQNVTFRCDPISEHNRLYWYRQTLGQGPEFLTYFQNEAQLEKSRLLSDRFSAERPKGSFSTLEIQRTEQGDSAMYLCASSLGPSGSYEQYFGPGTRLTVT.

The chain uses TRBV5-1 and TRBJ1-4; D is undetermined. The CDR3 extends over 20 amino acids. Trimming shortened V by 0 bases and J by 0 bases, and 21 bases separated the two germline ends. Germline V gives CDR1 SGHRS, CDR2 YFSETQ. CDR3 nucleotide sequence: TGCGCCAGCAGCTTGGTTTCAGAAGTATATTCTTTATCAACTAATGAAAAACTGTTTTTT. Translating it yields CASSLVSEVYSLSTNEKLFF. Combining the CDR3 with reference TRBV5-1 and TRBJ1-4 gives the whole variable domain KAGVTQTPRYLIKTRGQQVTLSCSPISGHRSVSWYQQTPGQGLQFLFEYFSETQRNKGNFPGRFSGRQFSNSRSEMNVSTLELGDSALYLCASSLVSEVYSLSTNEKLFFGSGTQLSVL.

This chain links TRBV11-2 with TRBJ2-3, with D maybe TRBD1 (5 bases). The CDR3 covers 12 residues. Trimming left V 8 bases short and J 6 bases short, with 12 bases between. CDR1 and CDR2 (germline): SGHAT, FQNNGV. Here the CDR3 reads CASGIRVDTQYF. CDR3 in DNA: TGTGCCAGCGGGATCAGGGTGGATACGCAGTATTTT.

The CDR3 coding sequence is TGTGCCAGCAGCTTACGGACTGGGAACTACGAGCAGTACTTC. It is translated as CASSLRTGNYEQYF. The chain combines TRBV7-2 with TRBJ2-7; D is perhaps TRBD2 (5 bases). Germline values: CDR1 SGHTA, CDR2 FQGNSA. Trimming shortened V by 2 bases and J by 3 bases, and 11 bases separated the two germline ends. The CDR3 covers 14 residues.

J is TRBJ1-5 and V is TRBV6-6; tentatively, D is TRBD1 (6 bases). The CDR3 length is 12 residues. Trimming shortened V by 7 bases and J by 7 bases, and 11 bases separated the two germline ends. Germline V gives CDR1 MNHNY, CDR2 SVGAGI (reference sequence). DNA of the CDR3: TGTGCCAGCACTGCAGGGGACCAGCCCCAGCATTTT. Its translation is CASTAGDQPQHF.

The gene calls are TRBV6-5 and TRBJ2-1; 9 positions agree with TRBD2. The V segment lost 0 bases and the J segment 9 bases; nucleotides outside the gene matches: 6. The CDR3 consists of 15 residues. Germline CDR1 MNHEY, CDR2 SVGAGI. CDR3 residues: CASSYSGGRALEQFF. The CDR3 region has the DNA TGTGCCAGCAGTTACTCCGGCGGGAGGGCTCTTGAGCAGTTCTTC.

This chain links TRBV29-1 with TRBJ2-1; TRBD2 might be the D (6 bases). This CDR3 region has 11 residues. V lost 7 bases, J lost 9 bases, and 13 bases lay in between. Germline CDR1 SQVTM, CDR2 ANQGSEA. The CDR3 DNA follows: TGCAGCGGTGGGGGGAAGGGTGAGCAGTTCTTC. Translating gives CSGGGKGEQFF.

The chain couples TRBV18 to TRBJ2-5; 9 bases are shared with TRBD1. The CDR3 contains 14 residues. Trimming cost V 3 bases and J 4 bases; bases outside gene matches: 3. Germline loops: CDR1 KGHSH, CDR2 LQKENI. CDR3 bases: TGTGCCAGCTCACCGGGACAGGGCGGAGAGACCCAGTACTTC. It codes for CASSPGQGGETQYF.

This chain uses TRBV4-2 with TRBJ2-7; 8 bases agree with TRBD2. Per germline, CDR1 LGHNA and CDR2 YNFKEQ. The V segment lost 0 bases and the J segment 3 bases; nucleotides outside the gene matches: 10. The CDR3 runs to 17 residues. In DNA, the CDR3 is TGTGCCAGCAGCCAAGAATATGAGCGGGAGCTAGACTACGAGCAGTACTTC. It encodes CASSQEYERELDYEQYF.

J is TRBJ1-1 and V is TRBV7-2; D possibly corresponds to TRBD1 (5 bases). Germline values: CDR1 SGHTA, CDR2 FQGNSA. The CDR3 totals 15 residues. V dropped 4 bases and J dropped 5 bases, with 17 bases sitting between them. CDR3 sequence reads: CASSYQADRRTEAFF. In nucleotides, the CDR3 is TGTGCCAGCAGCTACCAAGCCGACAGACGGACTGAAGCTTTCTTT.

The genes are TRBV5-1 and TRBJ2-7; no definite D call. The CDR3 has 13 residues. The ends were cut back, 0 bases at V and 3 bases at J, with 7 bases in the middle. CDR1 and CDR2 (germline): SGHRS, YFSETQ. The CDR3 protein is CASSLATFYEQYF. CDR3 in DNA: TGCGCCAGCAGCTTGGCCACTTTCTACGAGCAGTACTTC.

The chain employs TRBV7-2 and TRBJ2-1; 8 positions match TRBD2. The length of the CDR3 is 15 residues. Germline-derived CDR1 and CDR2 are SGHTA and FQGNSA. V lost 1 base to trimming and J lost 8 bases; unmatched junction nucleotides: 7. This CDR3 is CASSLVGTSIYEQFF. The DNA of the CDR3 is TGTGCCAGCAGCTTAGTCGGGACTAGTATCTATGAGCAGTTCTTC.

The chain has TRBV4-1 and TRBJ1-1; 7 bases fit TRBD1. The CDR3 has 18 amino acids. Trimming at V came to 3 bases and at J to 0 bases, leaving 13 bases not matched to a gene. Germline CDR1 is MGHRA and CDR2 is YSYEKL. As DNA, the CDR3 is TGCGCCAGCAGCCATTTCCTAAACAGGGGAATTATGAACACTGAAGCTTTCTTT. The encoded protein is CASSHFLNRGIMNTEAFF.

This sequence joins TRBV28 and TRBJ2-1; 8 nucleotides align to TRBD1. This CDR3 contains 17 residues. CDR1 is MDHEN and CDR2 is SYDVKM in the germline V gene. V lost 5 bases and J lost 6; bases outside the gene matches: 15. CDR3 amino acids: CASSIVGQGARGNEQFF. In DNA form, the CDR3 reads TGTGCCAGCAGTATCGTCGGACAGGGCGCGAGGGGCAATGAGCAGTTCTTC.

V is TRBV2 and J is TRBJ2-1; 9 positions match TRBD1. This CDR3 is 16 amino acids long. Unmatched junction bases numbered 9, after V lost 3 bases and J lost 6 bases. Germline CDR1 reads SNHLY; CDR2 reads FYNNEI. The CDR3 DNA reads TGTGCCAGCAGTGACCCCCGGGACAGGGTCTCCAATGAGCAGTTCTTC. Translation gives CASSDPRDRVSNEQFF.

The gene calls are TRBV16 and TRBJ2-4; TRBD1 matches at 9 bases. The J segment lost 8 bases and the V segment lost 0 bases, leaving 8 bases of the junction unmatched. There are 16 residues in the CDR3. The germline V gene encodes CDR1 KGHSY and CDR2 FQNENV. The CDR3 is CASSQSAGTGFDIQYF. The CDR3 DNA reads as TGTGCCAGCAGCCAATCGGCGGGGACAGGGTTCGACATTCAGTACTTC.

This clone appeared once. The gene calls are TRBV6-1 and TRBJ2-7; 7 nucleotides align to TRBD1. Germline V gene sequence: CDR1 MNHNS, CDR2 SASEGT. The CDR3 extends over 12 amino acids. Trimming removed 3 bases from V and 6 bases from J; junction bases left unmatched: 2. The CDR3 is CASSETGFEQYF. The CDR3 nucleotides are TGTGCCAGCAGTGAGACAGGGTTCGAGCAGTACTTC.

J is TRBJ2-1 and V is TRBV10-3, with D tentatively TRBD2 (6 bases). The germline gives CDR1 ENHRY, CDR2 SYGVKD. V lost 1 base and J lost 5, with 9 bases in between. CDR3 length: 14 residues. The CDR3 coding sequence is TGTGCCATCAGTGAGTGGGAGCGGGACAATGAGCAGTTCTTC. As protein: CAISEWERDNEQFF.